Included here is one T cell receptor beta chain sequence, with context. The sample originates from a study of blood T cell repertoires in COVID-19. Trimming cost V 3 bases and J 1 base, with 10 bases left between them. CDR3 size: 14 residues. The germline gives CDR1 SGHDT, CDR2 YYEEEE. Measured with immunoSEQ multiplex PCR; TCRdb has only the in-frame clones, and not every one. The sample has about 220,000 clones, about 84% seen once. This clonotype originated in a human donor in a cohort sampled during active COVID-19. Sequencing was carried out using peripheral blood. This chain connects TRBV5-6 to TRBJ1-1, with no clear D. CDR3 loop: CASSYGRGNTEAFF. Here the CDR3 DNA reads TGTGCCAGCAGCTATGGCCGGGGGAACACTGAAGCTTTCTTT.